The T cell receptor beta chain under discussion was sequenced for a study of blood T cell repertoires in COVID-19 (dated by TCRdb to between 2020 and 2021). Turning to the overall study: Collaborator samples came from the United States, Italy and Spain and covered acute and convalescent phases of COVID-19. The material from the prospective study consisted of cDNA or gDNA derived from T cells, B-cell-depleted T cells, or PBMCs. Subjects who had been exposed to COVID-19, were actively infected with it, or had recovered from it provided the deeply sampled blood TCRbeta repertoires that made up the dataset. The repertoires were released in a freely available public database meant as a resource for research on the immune response to SARS-CoV-2. The samples were drawn from the first 160 participants of the ongoing ImmuneRACE study and from over 950 subjects provided by 6 global collaborators. Nearly every sample came with metadata listing a de-identified subject ID, COVID-19 status, age in years and sex. Where HLA class I and class II types were available, the types were taken from metadata supplied by the sample provider, not from assay-based typing.

Germline trimming amounts to 6 bases on V and 0 bases on J, with 2 as the count of junction bases outside the gene matches. The CDR3 spans 15 residues, from the cysteine through the phenylalanine. The read is trimmed to its CDR3 DNA, 45 bases read in frame from base 1. The germline V gene yields SGHTA for CDR1 and FQGNSA for CDR2. Enrolling through a virtual design, the prospective study's participants ranged in age from roughly 18 to 95 years and lived across approximately 25 United States geographic areas. In the prospective study, cohorts were assigned on the basis of participant-reported clinical history obtained from a screening survey and a study questionnaire. Recovered participants in ImmuneRACE Cohort 3 were defined by two consecutive negative NP/OP PCR tests, clearance by a healthcare professional, or resolution of symptoms. In the prospective study, whole blood, serum and a nasopharyngeal or oropharyngeal swab were collected from each participant by mobile phlebotomists. Over a roughly 2-month period, participants in the prospective study had the option of providing additional blood draws and questionnaires. Prospective study blood samples were shipped either frozen or at room temperature before DNA extraction.

About this clone itself: Its recognized antigen is unknown. Qualities for individual bases were not recorded, and no much larger clone is one base off.

TCRbeta CDR3 regions were amplified from genomic DNA using the immunoSEQ Assay, a bias-controlled multiplex PCR. As for the authors' bioinformatics: The number of nucleated cells in each sample was estimated from the amplification of reference gene primers within the assay. To quantify the absolute abundance of each unique TCRbeta CDR3 rearrangement, sequence reads were collapsed and filtered. Productive Simpson clonality was computed per sample as the square root of Simpson's diversity index over productive rearrangements. Imported from immuneACCESS, the table was reduced by TCRdb to in-frame sequences with V and J called. These copies leave out some clones; in studies compared against another copy, an unresolved V gene accounts for under half, and the cause of the remainder is not known. From that table come the V and J calls and clone size; the DNA was used to work out D and trimming. The sample includes 150,000 to 200,000 clones, with 86% observed a single time. The ten largest account for around 8.6% of the sample.

Study-level results and caveats: The amount of clinical and demographic metadata varied by source and participant and was provided uncurated.

Sequenced input: PBMCs or T cells enriched from blood (not recorded which). Here the chain combines TRBV7-2 and TRBJ2-7; 13 of the junction bases match TRBD2. This TCR was sampled from a young woman who had recovered from COVID-19. The DNA sequence is TGTGCCAGCAGTCGGACTAGCGGGAGCTCCTACGAGCAGTACTTC. It codes for CASSRTSGSSYEQYF. This CDR3, with the reference TRBV7-2 and TRBJ2-7 proteins standing in past its ends, gives the full variable domain GAGVSQSPSNKVTEKGKDVELRCDPISGHTALYWYRQSLGQGLEFLIYFQGNSAPDKSGLPSDRFSAERTGGSVSTLTIQRTQQEDSAVYLCASSRTSGSSYEQYFGPGTRLTVT.